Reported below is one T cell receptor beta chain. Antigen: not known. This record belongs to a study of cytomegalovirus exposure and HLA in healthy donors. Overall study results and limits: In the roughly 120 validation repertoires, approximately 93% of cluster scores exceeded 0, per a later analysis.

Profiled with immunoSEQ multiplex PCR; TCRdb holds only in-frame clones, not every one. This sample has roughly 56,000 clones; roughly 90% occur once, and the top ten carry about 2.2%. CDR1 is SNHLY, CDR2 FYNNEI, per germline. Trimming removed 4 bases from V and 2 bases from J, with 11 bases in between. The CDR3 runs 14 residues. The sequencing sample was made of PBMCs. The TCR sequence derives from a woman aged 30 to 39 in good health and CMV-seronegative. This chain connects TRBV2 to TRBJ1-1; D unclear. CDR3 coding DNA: TGTGCCAGCAGTGTGGCCCCAATTAACACTGAAGCTTTCTTT. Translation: CASSVAPINTEAFF. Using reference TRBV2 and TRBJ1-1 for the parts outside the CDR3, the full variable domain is EPEVTQTPSHQVTQMGQEVILRCVPISNHLYFYWYRQILGQKVEFLVSFYNNEISEKSEIFDDQFSVERPDGSNFTLKIRSTKLEDSAMYFCASSVAPINTEAFFGQGTRLTVV.